The 20 T cell receptor beta chains below come from one sample, sequenced in a study of blood T cell repertoires in COVID-19 (dated by TCRdb to 2018 to 2021). The library was obtained by the immunoSEQ multiplex PCR assay. Entries here come from immuneACCESS through TCRdb and include only in-frame sequences with V and J called. Some clones fail to appear in such tables; in the studies checked, an unresolved V gene covers under half of the shortfall, and the cause of the remainder is unknown. This sample comprises about 120,000 clones, roughly 85% of them detected only once. The top ten clonotypes cover under 3% of the sample. The sequencing input was peripheral blood. The receptors stem from a young man with acute or convalescent COVID-19.

The chain is built from TRBV6-6 and TRBJ1-1, with TRBD1 matching 8 bases. Germline values: CDR1 MNHNY, CDR2 SVGAGI (reference sequence). The CDR3 sequence is 15 residues long. The V gene end was trimmed by 6 bases and the J gene end by 5 bases; junction bases not matched to a gene: 11. The CDR3 is CASRRLQGAGTEAFF. For the CDR3, the DNA is TGTGCCAGCAGACGACTCCAGGGGGCGGGAACTGAAGCTTTCTTT.

This clone was counted once. The CDR3 DNA is TGTGCCAGCAGCGTTATGGCCAATAATTCACCCCTCCACTTT. Translation gives CASSVMANNSPLHF. This rearrangement joins TRBV9 to TRBJ1-6; D not resolved. The CDR3 consists of 14 residues. Germline CDR1 reads SGDLS; CDR2 reads YYNGEE. V was cut by 2 bases and J by 5 bases, with 8 bases left in between.

The chain uses TRBV6-5 and TRBJ1-3; no definite D call. Germline CDR1 and CDR2: MNHEY and SVGAGI. The ends were cut back, 2 bases at V and 4 bases at J, with 12 bases in the middle. The CDR3 loop spans 15 amino acids. In DNA, the CDR3 is TGTGCCAGCAGTTACACGGGGTCCTCGGGAAACACCATATATTTT. Translating it yields CASSYTGSSGNTIYF.

The chain combines TRBV11-3 with TRBJ2-2; 9 positions agree with TRBD2. Germline CDR1 SGHNT, CDR2 YENEEA. V was pared by 4 bases and J by 3 bases, with 3 bases of the junction left unmatched. The CDR3 extends over 15 amino acids. In nucleotides, the CDR3 is TGTGCCAGCAGCTCGGGACTAGCTGACACCGGGGAGCTGTTTTTT. Its protein is CASSSGLADTGELFF.

The chain links TRBV25-1 to TRBJ2-2, with 9 bases identical to TRBD2. The CDR3 is 15 residues long. In germline, CDR1 is MGHDK, CDR2 SYGVNS. J was trimmed by 0 bases and V by 4 bases; bases with no gene match: 0. CDR3 residues: CASSGLAANTGELFF. Here the CDR3 DNA reads TGTGCCAGCAGTGGACTAGCGGCGAACACCGGGGAGCTGTTTTTT. Together with reference TRBV25-1 and TRBJ2-2, the CDR3 gives the full variable domain: EADIYQTPRYLVIGTGKKITLECSQTMGHDKMYWYQQDPGMELHLIHYSYGVNSTEKGDLSSESTVSRIRTEHFPLTLESARPSHTSQYLCASSGLAANTGELFFGEGSRLTVL.

This clone has more than one count but fewer than ten. The chain carries TRBV7-8 and TRBJ2-2; 11 bases fit TRBD2. The V and J ends lost 7 bases and 4 bases, in that order; junction bases with no gene match: 5. Germline V CDR1 and CDR2: SGHVS, FQNEAQ. The CDR3 runs to 15 residues. The CDR3 loop reads CASISGLAATGELFF. As DNA, the CDR3 is TGTGCCAGCATCTCGGGACTAGCGGCCACCGGGGAGCTGTTTTTT.

V and J are TRBV20-1 and TRBJ2-1; TRBD1 is a possible D gene (6 bases). The germline V gene has CDR1 DFQATT and CDR2 SNEGSKA (reference sequence). Trimming shortened V by 3 bases and J by 10 bases, and 13 bases separated the two germline ends. CDR3 length: 12 residues. In DNA form, the CDR3 reads TGCAGTGCTAGTATCCGGGACACGGAGCAGTTCTTC. Amino acids: CSASIRDTEQFF.

V usage is TRBV12-3 or TRBV12-4 and J usage is TRBJ2-1; TRBD2 is a possible D gene (6 bases). V dropped 6 bases and J dropped 11 bases, with 14 bases sitting between them. The CDR3 runs to 12 residues. The CDR3 is CASSPGTSKQFF. Written as DNA, the CDR3 is TGTGCCAGCAGCCCTGGAACTAGCAAGCAGTTCTTC.

The J gene is TRBJ2-7, the V gene TRBV7-2; 11 bases are shared with TRBD2. The CDR3 is made up of 17 amino acids. Germline-derived CDR1 and CDR2 are SGHTA and FQGNSA. V lost 1 base to trimming and J lost 4 bases; unmatched junction nucleotides: 9. The CDR3 loop is CASSLGMASGGWYEQYF. The CDR3 bases are TGTGCCAGCAGCTTAGGGATGGCTAGCGGGGGGTGGTACGAGCAGTACTTC.

The genes are TRBV29-1 and TRBJ2-3, with a weak D call TRBD2 (5 bases). This CDR3 spans 14 amino acids. Germline assignment: CDR1 SQVTM and CDR2 ANQGSEA. V was pared by 5 bases and J by 1 base, with 13 bases between. CDR3 loop: CSVPSDGGTDTQYF. DNA for the CDR3: TGCAGCGTTCCCTCTGACGGGGGCACAGATACGCAGTATTTT.

The chain recombines TRBV5-4 with TRBJ1-1; D unclear. Trimming cost V 4 bases and J 2 bases, with 15 bases left between them. CDR1 and CDR2 (germline): SGHNT, YYREEE (reference sequence). The CDR3 runs 15 residues. The CDR3: CASSPNYLGNTEAFF. CDR3 bases: TGTGCCAGCAGCCCCAACTATTTAGGAAACACTGAAGCTTTCTTT.

V and J are TRBV5-1 and TRBJ1-6; perhaps TRBD1 as D (6 bases). The CDR3 is 18 amino acids. Looked up from germline, CDR1 is SGHRS and CDR2 is YFSETQ. Trimming left V 4 bases short and J 0 bases short, with 17 bases between. In DNA, the CDR3 is TGCGCCAGCAGCAATCCGGACAGTACTTTCTCCTATAATTCACCCCTCCACTTT. This codes for CASSNPDSTFSYNSPLHF.

The CDR3 loop reads CASSRSIHQPQHF. The CDR3 DNA sequence: TGTGCCAGCAGTCGTAGTATCCATCAGCCCCAGCATTTT. The rearrangement links TRBV12-3 or TRBV12-4 to TRBJ1-5; D unresolved. The CDR3 has 13 amino acids. Deletions cut 5 bases from V and 5 bases from J, with 10 bases between.

In its sample, this clone was seen once. V gene TRBV3-1 (or the pseudogene TRBV3-2) combines with J gene TRBJ2-7; 10 bases align to TRBD1. The CDR3 length is 14 residues. Trimming removed 3 bases from V and 2 bases from J; junction bases left unmatched: 1. Per the germline V gene, CDR1 is LGHDT and CDR2 is YNNKEL (reference sequence). CDR3 sequence reads: CASSHGTGAYEQYF. The CDR3 DNA sequence: TGTGCCAGCAGCCACGGGACAGGGGCCTACGAGCAGTACTTC.

This clone was recorded at least ten times. The chain links TRBV6-5 to TRBJ1-2, with a weak D call TRBD1 (5 bases). CDR3 length: 13 residues. V was trimmed by 7 bases and J by 0 bases, leaving 9 bases between them. CDR1 and CDR2 (germline): MNHEY, SVGAGI. CDR3 nucleotides: TGTGCCAGCATGGCAGGGCCTAACTATGGCTACACCTTC. This sequence encodes CASMAGPNYGYTF.

This chain connects TRBV6-5 to TRBJ2-1; TRBD2 matches at 11 bases. The J segment lost 15 bases and the V segment lost 6 bases, leaving 10 bases of the junction unmatched. Per germline, CDR1 MNHEY and CDR2 SVGAGI. CDR3 length: 13 amino acids. The CDR3 DNA sequence: TGTGCCAGCAGGGACCTAGCGGGAGGTTCGGGGTTCTTC. It yields the protein CASRDLAGGSGFF.

This chain connects TRBV6-5 to TRBJ1-3; a possible D gene is TRBD1 (5 bases). Trimming pared 5 bases from V and 1 base from J, leaving 9 bases between. This CDR3 has 14 amino acids. Germline loops: CDR1 MNHEY, CDR2 SVGAGI. The CDR3 region is CASSQGLSGNTIYF. The CDR3 DNA follows: TGTGCCAGCAGTCAGGGTTTGTCTGGAAACACCATATATTTT.

The rearrangement links TRBV2 to TRBJ1-2; 9 bases map to TRBD1. The J segment lost 4 bases and the V segment lost 6 bases, leaving 6 bases of the junction unmatched. Germline V gene sequence: CDR1 SNHLY, CDR2 FYNNEI. The CDR3 spans 14 residues. The CDR3 loop is CASRPGQGSYGYTF. In DNA, the CDR3 is TGTGCCAGCAGACCGGGACAGGGAAGCTATGGCTACACCTTC.

The chain couples TRBV4-1 to TRBJ2-7; 7 bases fit TRBD1. Per the germline V gene, CDR1 is MGHRA and CDR2 is YSYEKL. Trimming took 1 base from V and 2 from J; bases not matched to a gene: 5. This CDR3 has 15 residues. CDR3 coding DNA: TGCGCCAGCAGCCAAGTACAGGGGCCCGCCTACGAGCAGTACTTC. It translates to CASSQVQGPAYEQYF.

This clone was counted a single time. The chain uses TRBV10-2 and TRBJ2-2; 10 nucleotides align to TRBD2. Per the germline V gene, CDR1 is WSHSY and CDR2 is SAAADI. This CDR3 comprises 19 residues. V was clipped by 2 bases and J by 4 bases; unmatched bases: 13. The CDR3 spells CASSEDPSGGEISTGELFF. In DNA, the CDR3 is TGCGCCAGCAGTGAGGATCCTAGCGGGGGAGAAATCAGCACCGGGGAGCTGTTTTTT.